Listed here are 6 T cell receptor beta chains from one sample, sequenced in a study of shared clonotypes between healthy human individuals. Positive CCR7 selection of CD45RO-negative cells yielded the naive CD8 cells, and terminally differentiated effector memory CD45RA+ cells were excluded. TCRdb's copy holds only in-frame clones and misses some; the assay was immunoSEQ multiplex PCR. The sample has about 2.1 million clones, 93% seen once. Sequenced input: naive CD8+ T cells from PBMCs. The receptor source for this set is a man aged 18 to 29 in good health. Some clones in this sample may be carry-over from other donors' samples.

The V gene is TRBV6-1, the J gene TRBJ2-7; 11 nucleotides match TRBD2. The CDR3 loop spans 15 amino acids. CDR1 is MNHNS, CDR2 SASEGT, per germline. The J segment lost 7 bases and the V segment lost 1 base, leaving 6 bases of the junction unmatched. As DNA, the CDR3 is TGTGCCAGCAGTGAAGTTTTAGCGGGAGGGCATGAGCAGTACTTC. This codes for CASSEVLAGGHEQYF.

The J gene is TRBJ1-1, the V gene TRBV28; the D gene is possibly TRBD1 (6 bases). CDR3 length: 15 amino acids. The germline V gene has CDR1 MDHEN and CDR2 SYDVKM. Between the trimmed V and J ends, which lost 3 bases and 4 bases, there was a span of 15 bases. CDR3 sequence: CASSFYRDAATEAFF. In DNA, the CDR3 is TGTGCCAGCAGTTTCTACAGGGACGCGGCCACTGAAGCTTTCTTT. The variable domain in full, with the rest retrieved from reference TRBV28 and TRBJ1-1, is DVKVTQSSRYLVKRTGEKVFLECVQDMDHENMFWYRQDPGLGLRLIYFSYDVKMKEKGDIPEGYSVSREKKERFSLILESASTNQTSMYLCASSFYRDAATEAFFGQGTRLTVV.

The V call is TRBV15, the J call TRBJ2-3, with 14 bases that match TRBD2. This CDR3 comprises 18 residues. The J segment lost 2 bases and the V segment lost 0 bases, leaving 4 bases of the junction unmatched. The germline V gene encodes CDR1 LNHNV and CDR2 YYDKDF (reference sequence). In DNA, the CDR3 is TGTGCCACCAGCAGAGATCAGACTAGCGGGAGGGACACAGATACGCAGTATTTT. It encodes CATSRDQTSGRDTDTQYF.

Here the CDR3 DNA reads TGTGCCAGCAGCTCCGGGACGAGGATACAAGAGACCCAGTACTTC. It specifies CASSSGTRIQETQYF. The chain joins TRBV11-2 to TRBJ2-5; the D gene could be TRBD1 or TRBD2 (5 bases each). The germline CDR1 and CDR2 sequences are SGHAT and FQNNGV. The V end lost 4 bases, the J end lost 2 bases, and 14 bases lay between the germline ends. This CDR3 contains 15 residues.

The CDR3 here is CASSLLGLNSYNEQFF. The CDR3 nucleotides are TGTGCCAGCAGCTTATTGGGACTTAACTCCTACAATGAGCAGTTCTTC. The chain couples TRBV7-9 to TRBJ2-1, with D perhaps TRBD2 (6 bases). Germline loops: CDR1 SEHNR, CDR2 FQNEAQ (reference sequence). Deletions cut 2 bases from V and 0 bases from J, with 11 bases between. The CDR3 runs 16 residues.

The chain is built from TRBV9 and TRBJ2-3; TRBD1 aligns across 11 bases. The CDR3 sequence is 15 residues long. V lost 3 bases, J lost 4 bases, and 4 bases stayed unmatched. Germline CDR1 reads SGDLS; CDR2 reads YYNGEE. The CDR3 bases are TGTGCCAGCAGCGGGACAGGGGGCGGATCAGATACGCAGTATTTT. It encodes CASSGTGGGSDTQYF.